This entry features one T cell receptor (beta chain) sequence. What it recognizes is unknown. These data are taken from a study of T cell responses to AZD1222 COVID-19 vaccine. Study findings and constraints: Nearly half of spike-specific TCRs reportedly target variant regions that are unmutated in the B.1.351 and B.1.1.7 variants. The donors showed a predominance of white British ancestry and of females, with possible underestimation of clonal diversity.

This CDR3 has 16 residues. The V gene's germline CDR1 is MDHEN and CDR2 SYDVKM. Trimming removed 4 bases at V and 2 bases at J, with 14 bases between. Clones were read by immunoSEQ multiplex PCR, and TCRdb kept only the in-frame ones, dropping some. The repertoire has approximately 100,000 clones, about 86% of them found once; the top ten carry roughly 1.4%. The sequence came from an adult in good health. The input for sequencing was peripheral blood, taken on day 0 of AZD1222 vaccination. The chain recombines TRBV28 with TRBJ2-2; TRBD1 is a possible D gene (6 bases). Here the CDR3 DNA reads TGTGCCAGCAGTTCGTGGGGGCAGAATAACACCGGGGAGCTGTTTTTT. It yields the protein CASSSWGQNNTGELFF.